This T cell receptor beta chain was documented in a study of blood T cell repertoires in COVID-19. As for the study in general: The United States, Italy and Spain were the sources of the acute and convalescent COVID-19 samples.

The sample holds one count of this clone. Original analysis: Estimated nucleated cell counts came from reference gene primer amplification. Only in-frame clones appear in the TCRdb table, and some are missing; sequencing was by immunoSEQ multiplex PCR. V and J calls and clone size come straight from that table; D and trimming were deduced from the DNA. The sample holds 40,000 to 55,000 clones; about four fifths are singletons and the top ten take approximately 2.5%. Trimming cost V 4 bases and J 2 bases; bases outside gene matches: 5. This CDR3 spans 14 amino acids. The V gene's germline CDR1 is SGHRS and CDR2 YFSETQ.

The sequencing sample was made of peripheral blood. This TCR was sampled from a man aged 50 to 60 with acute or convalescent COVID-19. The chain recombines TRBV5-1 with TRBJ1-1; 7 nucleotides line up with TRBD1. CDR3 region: CASSTGQINTEAFF. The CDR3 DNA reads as TGCGCCAGCAGCACGGGACAGATAAACACTGAAGCTTTCTTT.